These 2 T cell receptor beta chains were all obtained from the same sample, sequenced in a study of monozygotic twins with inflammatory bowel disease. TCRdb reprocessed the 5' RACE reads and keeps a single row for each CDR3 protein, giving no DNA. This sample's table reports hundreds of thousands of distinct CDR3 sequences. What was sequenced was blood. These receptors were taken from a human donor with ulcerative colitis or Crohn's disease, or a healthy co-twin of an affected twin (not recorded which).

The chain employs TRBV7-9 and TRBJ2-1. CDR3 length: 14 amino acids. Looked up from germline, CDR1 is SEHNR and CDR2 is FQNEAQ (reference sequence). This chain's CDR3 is CASSPPVKNNEQFF.

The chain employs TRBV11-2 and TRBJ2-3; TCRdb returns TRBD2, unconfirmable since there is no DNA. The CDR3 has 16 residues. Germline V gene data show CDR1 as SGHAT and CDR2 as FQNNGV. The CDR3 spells CASSLVVAGVRDTQYF.